This T cell receptor beta chain was sequenced during a study of Graves' ophthalmopathy and Graves' hyperthyroidism. V lost 1 base, J lost 4 bases, and 5 bases lay in between. The CDR3 covers 12 residues. Germline V gene sequence: CDR1 SGHKS, CDR2 YYEKEE (reference sequence). TCR beta CDR3 regions were amplified from RNA transcripts. In the first round, RT-PCR was carried out with HTBI primers, and a multiplex PCR formed the second round. TCRdb re-called the multiplex PCR reads through MiXCR, storing one row per CDR3 protein. The table has 600,000 to 650,000 distinct CDR3 sequences, 20% to 25% seen once.

The J gene is TRBJ2-5, the V gene TRBV5-5; D unclear. Sequenced sample: peripheral blood. This receptor was identified in a woman aged 18 to 35 with stable Graves' hyperthyroidism. Some clones in this sample may be carry-over from other donors' samples. The CDR3 DNA sequence: TGTGCCAGCAGCTTGATGGGAGAGACCCAGTACTTC. Its protein product is CASSLMGETQYF.